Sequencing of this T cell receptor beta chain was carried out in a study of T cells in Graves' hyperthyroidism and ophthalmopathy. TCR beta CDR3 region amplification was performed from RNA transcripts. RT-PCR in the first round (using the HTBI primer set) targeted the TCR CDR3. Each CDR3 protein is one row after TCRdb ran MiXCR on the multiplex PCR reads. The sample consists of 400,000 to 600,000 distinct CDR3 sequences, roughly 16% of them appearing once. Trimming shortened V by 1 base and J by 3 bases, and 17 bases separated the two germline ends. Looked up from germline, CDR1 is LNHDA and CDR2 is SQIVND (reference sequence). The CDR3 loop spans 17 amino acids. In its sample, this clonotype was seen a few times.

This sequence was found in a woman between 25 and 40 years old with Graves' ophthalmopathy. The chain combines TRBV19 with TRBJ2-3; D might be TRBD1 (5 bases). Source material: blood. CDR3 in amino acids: CASSIGGSAIRTDTQYF. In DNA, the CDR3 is TGTGCCAGTAGTATAGGGGGCAGCGCAATCCGGACAGATACGCAGTATTTT.